One sample yielded the 31 T cell receptor beta chains listed below, sequenced in a study of a mutant IDH1 vaccine in newly diagnosed glioma. Their target antigens are unknown. The assay was immunoSEQ multiplex PCR, and TCRdb's table has in-frame clones only and misses some. Of 70,000 or so clones in the sample, around nine tenths were seen once. Time point in this sample: week 35, safety follow-up. Doses comprised 300 ug of mutant IDH1 20-mer peptide each, plus topical imiquimod. Specimen: PBMCs, collected from a glioma patient whose treatment included an IDH1 peptide vaccine. The receptors here all came from a man aged 25 to 40 with glioma.

V and J are TRBV9 and TRBJ2-3; TRBD1 matches 11 bases. Germline V gene data show CDR1 as SGDLS and CDR2 as YYNGEE. Unmatched junction bases numbered 13, after V lost 3 bases and J lost 1 base. This CDR3 has 19 amino acids. In DNA form, the CDR3 reads TGTGCCAGCAGCGATCCGGGACAGGGGGGTGCAGGGGGCACAGATACGCAGTATTTT. Protein: CASSDPGQGGAGGTDTQYF. Full variable domain (rest looked up from reference TRBV9 and TRBJ2-3): DSGVTQTPKHLITATGQRVTLRCSPRSGDLSVYWYQQSLDQGLQFLIQYYNGEERAKGNILERFSAQQFPDLHSELNLSSLELGDSALYFCASSDPGQGGAGGTDTQYFGPGTRLTVL.

J is TRBJ1-4 and V is TRBV6-1, with 10 bases matching TRBD1. CDR3 length: 14 amino acids. Germline values: CDR1 MNHNS, CDR2 SASEGT. Trimming removed 6 bases from V and 6 bases from J; junction bases left unmatched: 4. CDR3 sequence (DNA): TGTGCCAGCAGCCCCGGGACAGGGGATGAAAAACTGTTTTTT. Translated, it gives CASSPGTGDEKLFF.

V is TRBV7-6 and J is TRBJ2-5; no clear D. From germline, CDR1 is SGHVS and CDR2 FNYEAQ. V gave up 1 base and J gave up 4 bases, with 4 bases separating them. This CDR3 comprises 12 residues. The DNA for the CDR3 is TGTGCCAGCAGCTTAGGGATAGAGACCCAGTACTTC. Its protein product is CASSLGIETQYF.

The V call is TRBV5-1, the J call TRBJ1-2; D is possibly TRBD1 (6 bases). The CDR3 covers 15 residues. V was trimmed by 4 bases and J by 6 bases, leaving 19 bases between them. Germline-derived CDR1 and CDR2 are SGHRS and YFSETQ. The CDR3 DNA is TGCGCCAGCAGCCTCAGCTCGGCAGGGGTTAATGGCTACACCTTC. It specifies CASSLSSAGVNGYTF.

This chain joins TRBV27 and TRBJ2-6; 9 positions agree with TRBD1. Germline V lookup: CDR1 MNHEY, CDR2 SMNVEV (reference sequence). Trimming removed 5 bases from V and 3 bases from J; junction bases left unmatched: 5. The CDR3 consists of 16 residues. CDR3 DNA sequence: TGTGCCAGCAGTCCCCACAGGGGGCGTGGGGCCAACGTCCTGACTTTC. It translates to CASSPHRGRGANVLTF.

The gene calls are TRBV18 and TRBJ1-5; D ambiguous. Trimming cost V 5 bases and J 0 bases, with 14 bases left between them. The CDR3 sequence is 16 residues long. Germline CDR1 and CDR2: KGHSH and LQKENI. This CDR3 reads CASSNGPLSSNQPQHF. The CDR3 DNA reads as TGTGCCAGCTCAAATGGCCCTTTATCTAGCAATCAGCCCCAGCATTTT. Looking up the rest from reference TRBV18 and TRBJ1-5 gives the full variable domain: NAGVMQNPRHLVRRRGQEARLRCSPMKGHSHVYWYRQLPEEGLKFMVYLQKENIIDESGMPKERFSAEFPKEGPSILRIQQVVRGDSAAYFCASSNGPLSSNQPQHFGDGTRLSIL.

The rearrangement links TRBV7-8 to TRBJ1-4; 8 bases line up with TRBD1. This CDR3 has 16 residues. The junction had 20 bases not matched to a gene; V was cut back by 5 bases and J by 15 bases. Germline CDR1 reads SGHVS; CDR2 reads FQNEAQ. DNA for the CDR3: TGTGCCAGCAGCAAAACCAGCGACAGGGGAGGGGAAAAGTTGTTTTTT. This gives the protein CASSKTSDRGGEKLFF. Supplemented by reference TRBV7-8 and TRBJ1-4, the full variable domain reads GAGVSQSPRYKVAKRGQDVALRCDPISGHVSLFWYQQALGQGPEFLTYFQNEAQLDKSGLPSDRFFAERPEGSVSTLKIQRTQQEDSAVYLCASSKTSDRGGEKLFFGSGTQLSVL.

The chain uses TRBV6-6 and TRBJ2-1, with 9 bases lining up with TRBD2. From germline, CDR1 is MNHNY and CDR2 SVGAGI (reference sequence). V shed 6 bases and J 8 bases; nucleotides not matched to a gene: 11. This CDR3 has 15 residues. CDR3 nucleotides: TGTGCCAGCAGCTCCGGGACTAGCCGCGTCGATGAGCAGTTCTTC. Its protein product is CASSSGTSRVDEQFF.

This chain links TRBV9 with TRBJ1-4, with a possible D match to TRBD1 (5 bases). Per the germline V gene, CDR1 is SGDLS and CDR2 is YYNGEE. The V and J ends lost 5 bases and 6 bases respectively, with 35 bases between them. The CDR3 contains 21 residues. The CDR3 is CASSPHTYRDPSGSGDEKLFF. CDR3 nucleotide sequence: TGTGCCAGCAGTCCCCACACCTACCGGGATCCCTCAGGGTCCGGGGATGAAAAACTGTTTTTT. The whole variable domain, remainder taken from reference TRBV9 and TRBJ1-4, is DSGVTQTPKHLITATGQRVTLRCSPRSGDLSVYWYQQSLDQGLQFLIQYYNGEERAKGNILERFSAQQFPDLHSELNLSSLELGDSALYFCASSPHTYRDPSGSGDEKLFFGSGTQLSVL.

The chain uses TRBV5-4 and TRBJ2-5; a weak D match, TRBD2 (7 bases). Per the germline V gene, CDR1 is SGHNT and CDR2 is YYREEE (reference sequence). Deletions cut 2 bases from V and 1 base from J, with 15 bases between. The CDR3 spans 16 residues. CDR3 residues: CASSFGAGAFQETQYF. Here the CDR3 DNA reads TGTGCCAGCAGCTTCGGGGCGGGGGCCTTCCAAGAGACCCAGTACTTC.

The chain links TRBV9 to TRBJ2-3, with D unresolved. This CDR3 has 14 amino acids. V lost 0 bases to trimming and J lost 4 bases, with 9 bases between them. Per germline, CDR1 SGDLS and CDR2 YYNGEE. The CDR3, as DNA: TGTGCCAGCAGCGTAGGCCCGCAGGCAGATACGCAGTATTTT. This translates into CASSVGPQADTQYF.

The V call is TRBV4-1, the J call TRBJ2-3; D call uncertain. The CDR3 extends over 15 amino acids. Germline loops: CDR1 MGHRA, CDR2 YSYEKL. V was pared by 5 bases and J by 0 bases, with 12 bases between. CDR3 sequence (DNA): TGCGCCAGCAGCTACGACGGATCTAGCACAGATACGCAGTATTTT. It encodes CASSYDGSSTDTQYF.

This chain joins TRBV9 and TRBJ2-1, with 12 positions matching TRBD2. The CDR3 is 16 residues long. Unmatched junction bases numbered 9, after V lost 4 bases and J lost 7 bases. Germline V gene data show CDR1 as SGDLS and CDR2 as YYNGEE. The CDR3, as DNA: TGTGCCAGCAGCCACCGGACTAGCGGGACTTTAAATGAGCAGTTCTTC. Amino acid sequence: CASSHRTSGTLNEQFF.

With regard to this clone: The sample contains more than one DNA sequence encoding this CDR3. The chain couples TRBV27 to TRBJ1-1, with TRBD1 matching 8 bases. Looked up from germline, CDR1 is MNHEY and CDR2 is SMNVEV (reference sequence). Trimming at V came to 3 bases and at J to 6 bases, leaving 3 bases not matched to a gene. The CDR3 covers 13 residues. DNA for the CDR3: TGTGCCAGCAGTTTTGGACAGGGCGCTGAAGCTTTCTTT. Its translation is CASSFGQGAEAFF.

The genes are TRBV7-3 and TRBJ2-7, with D perhaps matching TRBD2 (7 bases). Between the trimmed V and J ends, which lost 5 bases and 6 bases, there was a span of 17 bases. There are 14 residues in the CDR3. CDR1 is SGHTA and CDR2 is FQGTGA in the germline V gene. CDR3 protein: CASSPGAGAGEQYF. CDR3 DNA sequence: TGTGCCAGCAGCCCCGGGGCGGGGGCGGGCGAGCAGTACTTC.

A few counts support this clone. This chain uses TRBV6-5 with TRBJ1-1; D gene unclear. Trimming shortened V by 4 bases and J by 2 bases, and 8 bases separated the two germline ends. This CDR3 region has 13 residues. CDR1 is MNHEY, CDR2 SVGAGI, per germline. The CDR3 DNA follows: TGTGCCAGCAGTTCCCCACTCAACACTGAAGCTTTCTTT. Translation: CASSSPLNTEAFF.

This chain connects TRBV6-5 to TRBJ1-1; no clear D. The length of the CDR3 is 15 residues. Between the trimmed V and J ends, which lost 0 bases and 2 bases, there was a span of 10 bases. Germline V lookup: CDR1 MNHEY, CDR2 SVGAGI. In DNA, the CDR3 is TGTGCCAGCAGTTACTCGACTGGCAGTAACACTGAAGCTTTCTTT. Translated: CASSYSTGSNTEAFF.

This clone was recorded a few times. The chain's CDR3 is CASSLNAEQYF. Written as DNA, the CDR3 is TGTGCCAGCAGCTTAAACGCCGAGCAGTACTTC. This chain uses TRBV7-9 with TRBJ2-7, with D unresolved. The germline V gene encodes CDR1 SEHNR and CDR2 FQNEAQ (reference sequence). This CDR3 has 11 residues. V lost 2 bases, J lost 6 bases, and 5 bases lay in between.

The rearrangement joins TRBV28 to TRBJ2-3; a weak D match, TRBD2 (6 bases). Germline V lookup: CDR1 MDHEN, CDR2 SYDVKM. The CDR3 has 13 residues. V was pared by 6 bases and J by 4 bases, with 11 bases between. CDR3 nucleotide sequence: TGTGCCAGCAGCCCCGGGGGAGCAGATACGCAGTATTTT. Translated, it gives CASSPGGADTQYF.

The chain has TRBV7-2 and TRBJ2-1; 10 bases match TRBD2. The V gene's germline CDR1 is SGHTA and CDR2 FQGNSA. The CDR3 is 15 residues long. V dropped 5 bases and J dropped 3; count of bases not matched to a gene: 4. CDR3 residues: CASSTGTSDYNEQFF. For the CDR3, the DNA is TGTGCCAGCAGCACCGGGACTAGCGACTACAATGAGCAGTTCTTC.

The chain links TRBV28 to TRBJ1-5, with D uncertain. The CDR3 sequence is 15 residues long. The V gene's germline CDR1 is MDHEN and CDR2 SYDVKM. V lost 7 bases and J lost 0, with 13 bases in between. CDR3 in amino acids: CASNYGEVSNQPQHF. The CDR3 DNA reads as TGTGCCAGCAATTATGGGGAGGTTAGCAATCAGCCCCAGCATTTT.

The DNA of the CDR3 is TGTGCCTCCTCCCCTGAACCGAATCAGCCCCAGCATTTT. This encodes CASSPEPNQPQHF. The chain uses TRBV19 and TRBJ1-5; D not certain. The V end lost 11 bases, the J end lost 4 bases, and 15 bases lay between the germline ends. CDR1 and CDR2 (germline): LNHDA, SQIVND (reference sequence). The CDR3 runs 13 residues.

This chain connects TRBV28 to TRBJ2-3, with TRBD2 as a possible D gene (5 bases). Trimming pared 7 bases from V and 9 bases from J, leaving 32 bases between. The CDR3 runs to 18 residues. The germline CDR1 and CDR2 sequences are MDHEN and SYDVKM. The CDR3 DNA reads TGTGCCAGCAATACACGGTCGATCTTAGTGACCCGGGGTAGAACGCAGTATTTT. It is translated as CASNTRSILVTRGRTQYF.

V is TRBV29-1 and J is TRBJ2-1, with D possibly being TRBD1 or TRBD2 (5 bases each). Germline CDR1 is SQVTM and CDR2 is ANQGSEA. V was clipped by 7 bases and J by 4 bases, with 11 bases between them. The CDR3 covers 12 residues. CDR3 sequence (DNA): TGCAGCGCAAGGGACGGATACAATGAGCAGTTCTTC. Encoded protein: CSARDGYNEQFF.

The V call is TRBV5-1, the J call TRBJ1-6, with D maybe TRBD1 (5 bases). There are 15 residues in the CDR3. V lost 0 bases and J 2 bases, leaving 6 bases between the germline ends. The V gene's germline CDR1 is SGHRS and CDR2 YFSETQ. The DNA for the CDR3 is TGCGCCAGCAGCTTGGGACAGACCTATAATTCACCCCTCCACTTT. It specifies CASSLGQTYNSPLHF.

The V call is TRBV7-2, the J call TRBJ2-4; 12 bases agree with TRBD2. This CDR3 spans 16 amino acids. With V trimmed by 5 bases and J by 10 bases, 12 bases remained unmatched. In germline, CDR1 is SGHTA, CDR2 FQGNSA. The DNA for the CDR3 is TGTGCCAGCAGCGCTCACCTAGCGGGGGGGAATAGGATTCAGTACTTC. The encoded protein is CASSAHLAGGNRIQYF.

This chain joins TRBV15 and TRBJ1-3; a weak D match, TRBD1 (5 bases). There are 14 residues in the CDR3. Germline CDR1 reads LNHNV; CDR2 reads YYDKDF (reference sequence). V dropped 3 bases and J dropped 2 bases, with 8 bases sitting between them. In DNA, the CDR3 is TGTGCCACCAGCAGGGACAAGGCTGGAAACACCATATATTTT. This translates into CATSRDKAGNTIYF.

The chain has TRBV27 and TRBJ1-2; 10 bases align to TRBD1. V lost 5 bases, J lost 6 bases, and 6 bases stayed unmatched. Germline values: CDR1 MNHEY, CDR2 SMNVEV (reference sequence). The CDR3 extends over 14 amino acids. The DNA of the CDR3 is TGTGCCAGCAGTGTGACAGGGGGCGGGGATGGCTACACCTTC. Translating it yields CASSVTGGGDGYTF.

This clone was observed a handful of times. The chain recombines TRBV28 with TRBJ2-1; TRBD2 matches 11 bases. Germline-derived CDR1 and CDR2 are MDHEN and SYDVKM. The CDR3 is 16 amino acids. The V and J ends lost 7 bases and 1 base, in that order; junction bases with no gene match: 6. CDR3 sequence: CASTYSGRGSYNEQFF. The CDR3 DNA follows: TGTGCCAGCACCTATAGCGGGAGGGGGTCCTACAATGAGCAGTTCTTC.

The chain is built from TRBV4-1 and TRBJ2-2; TRBD2 agrees at 7 bases. The ends lost 0 bases at V and 3 bases at J; junction bases unmatched: 13. The CDR3 totals 19 residues. Germline CDR1 and CDR2: MGHRA and YSYEKL. Written as DNA, the CDR3 is TGCGCCAGCAGCCAAGATTTGGGCCGGGAGGCGTTGGACACCGGGGAGCTGTTTTTT. This sequence encodes CASSQDLGREALDTGELFF.

V gene TRBV19 combines with J gene TRBJ1-5; D may be TRBD1 (5 bases). Germline V CDR1 and CDR2: LNHDA, SQIVND (reference sequence). Deletions cut 4 bases from V and 1 base from J, with 11 bases between. The CDR3 sequence is 15 residues long. CDR3 residues: CASSKGSSSNQPQHF. The CDR3 coding sequence is TGTGCCAGTAGTAAGGGGTCATCCAGCAATCAGCCCCAGCATTTT.